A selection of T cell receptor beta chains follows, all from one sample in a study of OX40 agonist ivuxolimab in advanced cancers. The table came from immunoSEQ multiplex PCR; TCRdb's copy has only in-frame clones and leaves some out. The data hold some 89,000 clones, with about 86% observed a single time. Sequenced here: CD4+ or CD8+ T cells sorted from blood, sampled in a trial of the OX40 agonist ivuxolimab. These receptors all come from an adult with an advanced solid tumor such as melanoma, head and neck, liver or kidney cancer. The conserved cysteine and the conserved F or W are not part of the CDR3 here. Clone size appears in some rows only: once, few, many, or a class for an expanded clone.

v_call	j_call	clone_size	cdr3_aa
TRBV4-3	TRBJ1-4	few	ASSQDIGLEKLF
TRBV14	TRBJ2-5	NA	ASSGGRETQY
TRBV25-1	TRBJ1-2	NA	ASKAQGAEGYT
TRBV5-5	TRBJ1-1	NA	ASSLIARGDTEAF
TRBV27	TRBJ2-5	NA	ASSSLAGGPPYQETQY
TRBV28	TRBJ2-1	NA	ATSAIQAVYNEQF
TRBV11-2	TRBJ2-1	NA	ASSSHRGASNSYNEQF
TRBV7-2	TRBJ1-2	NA	ASRPPGGSYGYT
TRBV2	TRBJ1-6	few	ASSVGGRNSPLH
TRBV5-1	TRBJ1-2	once	ASSPDGNYGYT
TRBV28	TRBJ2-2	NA	ASSLIEIWRGGSWSTGELF
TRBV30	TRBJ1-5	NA	AWSVGEIYSNQPQH
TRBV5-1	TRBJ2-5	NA	ASSLQTGGGETQY
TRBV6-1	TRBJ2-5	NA	ASTGAGGQSETQY
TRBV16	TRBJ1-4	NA	ASSQLTGAGEKLF
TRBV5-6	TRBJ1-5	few	ASSRTGSNQPQH
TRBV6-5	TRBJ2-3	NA	ASSFRRTDTQY
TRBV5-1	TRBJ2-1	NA	ASSLFLAGENEQF
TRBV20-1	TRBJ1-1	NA	SARGRA
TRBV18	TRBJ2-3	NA	ASSRYSTDTQY
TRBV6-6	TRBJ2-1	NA	AAGQGAYNEQF
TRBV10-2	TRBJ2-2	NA	AATSGGAGELF
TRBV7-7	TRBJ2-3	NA	ASSPRQGSTDTQY
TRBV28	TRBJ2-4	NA	ASSPLWRGERDKNIQY
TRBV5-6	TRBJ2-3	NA	ASSQSGQRSTDTQY
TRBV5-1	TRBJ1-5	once	ASSPDTDQPQH
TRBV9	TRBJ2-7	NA	ASSVAPFVHEQY
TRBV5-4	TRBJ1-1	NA	ASSLEPGQDTEAF
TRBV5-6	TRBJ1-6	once	ASSFGTGTYNSPLH
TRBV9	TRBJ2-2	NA	ASSFAGDTGELF
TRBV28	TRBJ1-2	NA	ASKGTGFLFGQGYT
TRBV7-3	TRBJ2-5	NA	ASSTQGGPEETQY
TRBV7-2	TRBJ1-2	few	ASSLARGSYGYT
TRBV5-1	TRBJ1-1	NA	ASSTGQGRGEAF
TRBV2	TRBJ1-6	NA	ASSGPGRNNSPLH
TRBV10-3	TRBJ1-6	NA	AIRATSRNSPLH
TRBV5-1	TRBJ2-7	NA	ASSLDGGVPSEQY
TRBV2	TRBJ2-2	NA	ASSAWGGWNTGELF
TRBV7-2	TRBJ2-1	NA	ASSFTGEGEQF
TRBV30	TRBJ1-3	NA	AWRIGVGASGNTIY
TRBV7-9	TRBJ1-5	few	ASSESNQPQH
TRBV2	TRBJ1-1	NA	ASSVKAIGVNTEAF
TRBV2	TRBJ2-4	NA	ASSSTGGNIQY
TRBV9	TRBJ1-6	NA	ASSPYRSPLH
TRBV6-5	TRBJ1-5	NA	ASSYSGFGNQPQH
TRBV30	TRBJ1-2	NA	AWNRDRANYGYT
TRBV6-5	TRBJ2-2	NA	ASLRYTGELF
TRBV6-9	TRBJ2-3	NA	ASSSGSDTQY
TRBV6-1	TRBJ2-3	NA	ASKEGRSTDTQY
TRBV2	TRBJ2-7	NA	ASTHPTPLGEQY
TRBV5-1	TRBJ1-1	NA	ASSSQGPTNTEAF